The 19 T cell receptor beta chains below all came from one sample that was sequenced in a study of blood T cell repertoires in COVID-19. Measured with immunoSEQ multiplex PCR; TCRdb has only the in-frame clones, and not every one. The table records about 250,000 clones, 88% of them present only once. Sequencing was carried out using peripheral blood. The source is a woman aged 40 to 50 who had recovered from COVID-19.

This chain joins TRBV6-2 or TRBV6-3 and TRBJ2-7; TRBD2 agrees at 7 bases. The J segment lost 2 bases and the V segment lost 2 bases, leaving 6 bases of the junction unmatched. CDR1 and CDR2 (germline): MNHEY, SVGEGT. The CDR3 is 15 amino acids. The CDR3, as DNA: TGTGCCAGCAGTTACGGCGGGAGTCCCACCTACGAGCAGTACTTC. Amino acids: CASSYGGSPTYEQYF.

Note on this clone: The DNA is omitted, as the CDR3 cannot be located on it reliably, and the CDR3 follows TCRdb's listing. The chain links TRBV30 to TRBJ2-2; the table's D gene call, TRBD2, was not cross checked with the DNA. In germline, CDR1 is GTSNPN, CDR2 SVGIG (reference sequence). A total of 16 residues make up the CDR3, ends included. This chain's CDR3 is CAWAGGWGLRAGELFF.

The rearrangement uses TRBV5-4 and TRBJ2-1; TRBD2 agrees at 14 bases. Germline V gene data show CDR1 as SGHNT and CDR2 as YYREEE (reference sequence). The trim removed 4 bases at V and 7 bases at J, leaving 7 bases unmatched. This CDR3 comprises 16 residues. The CDR3 here is CASSGPGLAGVNEQFF. CDR3 nucleotides: TGTGCCAGCAGCGGGCCGGGACTAGCGGGAGTGAATGAGCAGTTCTTC.

This clone was observed once. The chain employs TRBV2 and TRBJ1-2; a possible D gene is TRBD1 (6 bases). The germline CDR1 and CDR2 sequences are SNHLY and FYNNEI. The CDR3 is 13 amino acids. Between the trimmed V and J ends, which lost 4 bases and 2 bases, there was a span of 8 bases. The CDR3 coding sequence is TGTGCCAGCAGTGGGACAGCAAACTATGGCTACACCTTC. As protein: CASSGTANYGYTF.

The chain employs TRBV7-3 and TRBJ1-1; 9 bases match TRBD1. This CDR3 region has 16 residues. The V gene's germline CDR1 is SGHTA and CDR2 FQGTGA. V lost 2 bases and J lost 6; bases outside the gene matches: 10. CDR3 nucleotide sequence: TGTGCCAGCAGCTTAGGGCCGGGACAGGGCAACCCTGAAGCTTTCTTT. Protein sequence: CASSLGPGQGNPEAFF.

This sequence joins TRBV19 and TRBJ2-2; D is perhaps TRBD2 (5 bases). Trimming removed 6 bases from V and 7 bases from J, with 15 bases in between. Germline CDR1 and CDR2: LNHDA and SQIVND (reference sequence). This CDR3 is 14 amino acids long. The DNA of the CDR3 is TGTGCCAGTAGCCCCTTCGGTACTAGCGGGGAGCTGTTTTTT. This codes for CASSPFGTSGELFF.

The V gene is TRBV19, the J gene TRBJ1-4; no reliable D call. The germline V gene encodes CDR1 LNHDA and CDR2 SQIVND (reference sequence). Trimming removed 8 bases at V and 7 bases at J, with 14 bases between. The CDR3 is 13 amino acids. The CDR3: CASRLRVGEKLFF. The CDR3 region has the DNA TGTGCCAGTCGGTTAAGAGTTGGTGAAAAACTGTTTTTT.

V is TRBV19 and J is TRBJ1-5; TRBD1 matches 8 bases. Germline CDR1 and CDR2: LNHDA and SQIVND (reference sequence). The CDR3 sequence is 16 residues long. V shed 4 bases, J shed 1 base, and the junction held 6 bases outside the gene matches. CDR3 amino acids: CASSTTGVGSNQPQHF. The CDR3 nucleotides read TGTGCCAGTAGTACGACAGGGGTGGGAAGCAATCAGCCCCAGCATTTT.

The chain carries TRBV29-1 and TRBJ2-7; 8 nucleotides match TRBD2. Germline loops: CDR1 SQVTM, CDR2 ANQGSEA. This CDR3 has 13 amino acids. The ends lost 7 bases at V and 2 bases at J; junction bases unmatched: 7. DNA for the CDR3: TGCAGCGCTAGGACTAGCCCACCCTACGAGCAGTACTTC. Protein product: CSARTSPPYEQYF.

This chain links TRBV30 with TRBJ1-4; perhaps TRBD1 as D (6 bases). The CDR3 covers 14 residues. In germline, CDR1 is GTSNPN, CDR2 SVGIG (reference sequence). The ends were cut back, 5 bases at V and 7 bases at J, with 17 bases in the middle. The CDR3 region has the DNA TGTGCCTGGGCCGCTCTGGGGGGGCGTGAAAAACTGTTTTTT. Its translation is CAWAALGGREKLFF.

Of note for this clone: In the same sample, other DNA sequences code for this CDR3. The chain links TRBV6-5 to TRBJ1-2; possible D gene TRBD1, 6 bases. Looked up from germline, CDR1 is MNHEY and CDR2 is SVGAGI. V was trimmed by 0 bases and J by 1 base, leaving 9 bases between them. The CDR3 has 15 residues. The CDR3 DNA reads as TGTGCCAGCAGTTACTCGCGCAGGGGTAACTATGGCTACACCTTC. It encodes CASSYSRRGNYGYTF.

The chain employs TRBV19 and TRBJ1-2; TRBD1 matches at 7 bases. The CDR3 runs to 15 residues. The trim removed 7 bases at V and 8 bases at J, leaving 16 bases unmatched. Germline CDR1 LNHDA, CDR2 SQIVND (reference sequence). CDR3 nucleotides: TGTGCCAGTACCCCCGGGCCCGGGACAGCCTCCGGCTACACCTTC. Translating gives CASTPGPGTASGYTF. The whole variable domain, filled in from reference TRBV19 and TRBJ1-2, reads DGGITQSPKYLFRKEGQNVTLSCEQNLNHDAMYWYRQDPGQGLRLIYYSQIVNDFQKGDIAEGYSVSREKKESFPLTVTSAQKNPTAFYLCASTPGPGTASGYTFGSGTRLTVV.

This chain links TRBV24-1 with TRBJ2-3; D might be TRBD2 (5 bases). Germline V gives CDR1 KGHDR, CDR2 SFDVKD. V was clipped by 0 bases and J by 5 bases, with 8 bases between them. This CDR3 is built from 14 residues. The CDR3 nucleotides read TGTGCCACCAGTGATTTGGGTCGGGGAGATACGCAGTATTTT. It specifies CATSDLGRGDTQYF.

This clone is a singleton in its sample. The V and J genes are TRBV6-6 and TRBJ1-5; D ambiguous. The V and J ends lost 4 bases and 0 bases respectively, with 7 bases between them. Germline V lookup: CDR1 MNHNY, CDR2 SVGAGI (reference sequence). The CDR3 extends over 14 amino acids. The CDR3 DNA follows: TGTGCCAGCAGTTCTACGTATAGCAATCAGCCCCAGCATTTT. This codes for CASSSTYSNQPQHF.

The CDR3, as DNA: TGCGCCAGCAGCCCCCCGGGGGGGCGGGAGGCAGGTGAGCAGTTCTTC. It encodes CASSPPGGREAGEQFF. The V and J genes are TRBV5-1 and TRBJ2-1; TRBD2 agrees at 8 bases. Trimming cost V 4 bases and J 9 bases; bases outside gene matches: 15. The CDR3 covers 16 residues. CDR1 and CDR2 (germline): SGHRS, YFSETQ. Combining the CDR3 with reference TRBV5-1 and TRBJ2-1 gives the whole variable domain KAGVTQTPRYLIKTRGQQVTLSCSPISGHRSVSWYQQTPGQGLQFLFEYFSETQRNKGNFPGRFSGRQFSNSRSEMNVSTLELGDSALYLCASSPPGGREAGEQFFGPGTRLTVL.

V gene TRBV2 combines with J gene TRBJ2-2, with TRBD2 identical over 10 bases. CDR1 is SNHLY, CDR2 FYNNEI, per germline. The CDR3 loop spans 14 amino acids. V trimming: 7 bases; J trimming: 5 bases; junction bases outside the gene matches: 4. The CDR3 region has the DNA TGTGCCAGCACGGGAGCGGGGGGGACCGGGGAGCTGTTTTTT. Translated: CASTGAGGTGELFF.

The V and J genes are TRBV20-1 and TRBJ1-4; 7 bases align to TRBD1. The CDR3 runs to 11 residues. The V gene end was trimmed by 7 bases and the J gene end by 8 bases; junction bases not matched to a gene: 4. Per germline, CDR1 DFQATT and CDR2 SNEGSKA (reference sequence). CDR3 sequence reads: CSVGDSEKLFF. DNA of the CDR3: TGCAGTGTAGGGGACAGCGAAAAACTGTTTTTT.

The chain uses TRBV30 and TRBJ1-4; possibly TRBD1 for D (5 bases). The CDR3 has 12 amino acids. The V and J ends lost 2 bases and 8 bases respectively, with 9 bases between them. Per the germline V gene, CDR1 is GTSNPN and CDR2 is SVGIG (reference sequence). CDR3 nucleotides: TGTGCCTGGAGTACCGGGGGGGAAAAACTGTTTTTT. Residues: CAWSTGGEKLFF.

The chain carries TRBV7-2 and TRBJ2-5; 8 bases are shared with TRBD1. Germline lookup yields CDR1 SGHTA and CDR2 FQGNSA. This CDR3 region has 13 residues. The V segment lost 1 base and the J segment 5 bases; nucleotides outside the gene matches: 0. The DNA of the CDR3 is TGTGCCAGCAGCTTAGGACAGGGGGAGACCCAGTACTTC. It specifies CASSLGQGETQYF.